The next 8 T cell receptor beta chains were all read from a single sample in a study of beta chain features in type 1 diabetes (dated 2018 in TCRdb). Library generation was performed with the immunoSEQ multiplex PCR assay. All of the isolated RNA was reverse transcribed with the High Capacity cDNA Reverse Transcription Kit, so expressed TCRB transcripts were sequenced. TCRdb re-hosts the immuneACCESS table, in-frame sequences only. Its copies lack some clones; in the studies checked, an unresolved V gene accounts for under half of them, and the cause for the rest is not known. In all, the sample holds about half a million clones, and about 30% of those were seen once. The ten largest make up roughly 0.06% of the sample. Sequencing input: naive CD4+ T cells from blood. Read against the paper, the sample's cell subset or site label means: true naive CD4+ T cells. The receptor source for this set is a man younger than 35 in good health.

The J gene is TRBJ2-2, the V gene TRBV7-9, with D uncertain. The V and J ends lost 5 bases and 5 bases respectively, with 6 bases between them. The germline CDR1 and CDR2 sequences are SEHNR and FQNEAQ (reference sequence). The length of the CDR3 is 12 residues. The CDR3 nucleotides read TGTGCCAGCAGCGCTTGGACCGGGGAGCTGTTTTTT. This gives the protein CASSAWTGELFF.

The chain employs TRBV5-4 and TRBJ1-5; D is possibly TRBD1 (5 bases). The CDR3 contains 14 residues. The germline V gene encodes CDR1 SGHNT and CDR2 YYREEE (reference sequence). V lost 5 bases, J lost 7 bases, and 16 bases lay in between. The CDR3, as DNA: TGTGCCAGCAGTGAGGGGCTAGGTACCCAGCCCCAGCATTTT. It specifies CASSEGLGTQPQHF.

The chain couples TRBV29-1 to TRBJ1-2; the D is unclear. CDR1 and CDR2 (germline): SQVTM, ANQGSEA. The CDR3 loop spans 14 amino acids. V was pared by 4 bases and J by 6 bases, with 18 bases between. This chain's CDR3 is CSVGLSTAADGYTF. The CDR3 bases are TGCAGCGTTGGGCTATCGACCGCGGCGGATGGCTACACCTTC.

This clone was counted only a few times. This chain connects TRBV15 to TRBJ2-3; 7 bases agree with TRBD2. Germline CDR1 is LNHNV and CDR2 is YYDKDF (reference sequence). With 5 bases clipped from V and 4 bases from J, the junction kept 3 bases outside the gene matches. This CDR3 spans 13 amino acids. CDR3 DNA sequence: TGTGCCACCAGCTTAAGCGGGGCAGATACGCAGTATTTT. Its translation: CATSLSGADTQYF.

The chain has TRBV6-5 and TRBJ2-1; TRBD2 matches at 11 bases. From germline, CDR1 is MNHEY and CDR2 SVGAGI. CDR3 length: 15 residues. The V segment lost 8 bases and the J segment 1 base; nucleotides outside the gene matches: 4. The CDR3 spells CASGLAGLSYNEQFF. CDR3 DNA: TGTGCCAGCGGACTAGCGGGTCTTTCCTACAATGAGCAGTTCTTC.

The CDR3 sequence is CAWTPPTGEKLFF. The CDR3 DNA sequence: TGTGCCTGGACCCCTCCTACAGGCGAAAAACTGTTTTTT. The chain is built from TRBV30 and TRBJ1-4; D may be TRBD1 (5 bases). This CDR3 has 13 residues. Germline assignment: CDR1 GTSNPN and CDR2 SVGIG (reference sequence). Trimming took 4 bases from V and 8 from J, leaving 14 bases between them.

CDR3 region: CASSLDAGKTQYF. The CDR3 region has the DNA TGTGCCAGCAGCTTGGACGCCGGGAAGACCCAGTACTTC. V and J are TRBV7-2 and TRBJ2-5; the D gene is possibly TRBD2 (5 bases). The V gene's germline CDR1 is SGHTA and CDR2 FQGNSA. The CDR3 has 13 amino acids. Trimming shortened V by 3 bases and J by 6 bases, and 11 bases separated the two germline ends. The entire variable domain, with the rest obtained from reference TRBV7-2 and TRBJ2-5, is as follows: GAGVSQSPSNKVTEKGKDVELRCDPISGHTALYWYRQSLGQGLEFLIYFQGNSAPDKSGLPSDRFSAERTGGSVSTLTIQRTQQEDSAVYLCASSLDAGKTQYFGPGTRLLVL.

The V gene is TRBV7-3, the J gene TRBJ2-5; 8 nucleotides agree with TRBD2. V gave up 5 bases and J gave up 2 bases; unmatched junction bases: 10. Germline V gives CDR1 SGHTA, CDR2 FQGTGA. The CDR3 length is 16 residues. The CDR3 nucleotides are TGTGCCAGCAGCCCCGTCCCGTTAGCGGGACAAGAGACCCAGTACTTC. As protein: CASSPVPLAGQETQYF.